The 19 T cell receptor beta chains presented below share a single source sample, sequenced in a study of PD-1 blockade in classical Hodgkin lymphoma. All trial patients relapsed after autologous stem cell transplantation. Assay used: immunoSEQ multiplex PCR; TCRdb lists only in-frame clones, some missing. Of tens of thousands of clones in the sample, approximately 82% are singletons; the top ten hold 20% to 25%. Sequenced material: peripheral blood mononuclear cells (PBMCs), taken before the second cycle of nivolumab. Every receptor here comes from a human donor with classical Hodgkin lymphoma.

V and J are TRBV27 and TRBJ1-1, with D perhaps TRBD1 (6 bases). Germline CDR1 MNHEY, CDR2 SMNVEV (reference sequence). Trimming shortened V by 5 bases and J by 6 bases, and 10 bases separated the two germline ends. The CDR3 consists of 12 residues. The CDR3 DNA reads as TGTGCCAGCAGTAAACAGGGTGCTGAAGCTTTCTTT. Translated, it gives CASSKQGAEAFF.

The CDR3: CASSLELGVGQPQHF. The DNA of the CDR3 is TGTGCCAGCAGCTTAGAATTAGGAGTGGGTCAGCCCCAGCATTTT. J is TRBJ1-5 and V is TRBV11-2; D unclear. Trimming pared 0 bases from V and 6 bases from J, leaving 12 bases between. The CDR3 has 15 amino acids. CDR1 SGHAT and CDR2 FQNNGV come from the germline V gene.

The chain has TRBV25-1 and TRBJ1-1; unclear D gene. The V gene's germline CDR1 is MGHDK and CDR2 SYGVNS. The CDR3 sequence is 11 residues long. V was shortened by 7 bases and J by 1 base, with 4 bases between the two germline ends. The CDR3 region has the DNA TGTGCCAGCACGGGGAACACTGAAGCTTTCTTT. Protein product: CASTGNTEAFF.

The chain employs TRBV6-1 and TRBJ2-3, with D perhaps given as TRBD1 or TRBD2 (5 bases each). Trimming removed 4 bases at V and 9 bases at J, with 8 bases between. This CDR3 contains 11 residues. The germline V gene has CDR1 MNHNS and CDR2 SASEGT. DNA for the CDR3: TGTGCCAGCAGTGGGGGGTGGACGCAGTATTTT. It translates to CASSGGWTQYF.

This CDR3 is CASSLKGPSTDTQYF. CDR3 bases: TGTGCCAGCAGCTTAAAGGGGCCTAGCACAGATACGCAGTATTTT. The chain recombines TRBV7-8 with TRBJ2-3; tentative D call: TRBD1 (5 bases). The CDR3 loop spans 15 amino acids. Germline CDR1 reads SGHVS; CDR2 reads FQNEAQ. V lost 2 bases and J 0 bases, leaving 9 bases between the germline ends.

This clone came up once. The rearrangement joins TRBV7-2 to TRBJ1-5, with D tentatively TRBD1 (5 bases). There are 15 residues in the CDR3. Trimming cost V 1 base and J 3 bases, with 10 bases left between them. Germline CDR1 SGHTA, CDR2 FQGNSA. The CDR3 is CASSLVLGTNQPQHF. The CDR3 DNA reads TGTGCCAGCAGCTTAGTTCTGGGGACCAATCAGCCCCAGCATTTT.

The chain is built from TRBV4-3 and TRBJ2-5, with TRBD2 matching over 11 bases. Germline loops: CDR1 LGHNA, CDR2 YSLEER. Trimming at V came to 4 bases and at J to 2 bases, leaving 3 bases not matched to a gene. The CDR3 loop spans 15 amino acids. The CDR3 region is CASSPRLAGQETQYF. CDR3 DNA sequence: TGCGCCAGCAGCCCTCGACTAGCGGGGCAAGAGACCCAGTACTTC.

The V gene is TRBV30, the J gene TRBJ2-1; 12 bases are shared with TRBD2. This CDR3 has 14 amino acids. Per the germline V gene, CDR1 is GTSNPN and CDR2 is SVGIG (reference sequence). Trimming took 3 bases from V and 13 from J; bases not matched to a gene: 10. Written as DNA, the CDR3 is TGTGCCTGGAGCAACGGAGGACTAGCGGGACGTCAGTTCTTC. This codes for CAWSNGGLAGRQFF.

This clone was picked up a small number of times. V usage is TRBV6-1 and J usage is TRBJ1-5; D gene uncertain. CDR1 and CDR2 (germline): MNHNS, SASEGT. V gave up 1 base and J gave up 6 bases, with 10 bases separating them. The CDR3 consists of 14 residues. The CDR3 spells CASSEGIGGQPQHF. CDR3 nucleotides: TGTGCCAGCAGTGAAGGGATAGGAGGTCAGCCCCAGCATTTT.

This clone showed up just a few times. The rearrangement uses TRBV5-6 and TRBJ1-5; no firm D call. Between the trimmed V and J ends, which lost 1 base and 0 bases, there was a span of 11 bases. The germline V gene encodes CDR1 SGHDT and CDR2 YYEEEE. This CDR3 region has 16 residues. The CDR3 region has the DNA TGTGCCAGCAGCTTGACGACGACTCGTAGCAATCAGCCCCAGCATTTT. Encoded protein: CASSLTTTRSNQPQHF.

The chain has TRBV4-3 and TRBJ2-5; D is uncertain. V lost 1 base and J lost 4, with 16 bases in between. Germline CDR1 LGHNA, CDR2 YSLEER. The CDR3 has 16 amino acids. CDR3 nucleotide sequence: TGCGCCAGCAGCCAAGCCTCAGCGATGACGACAGAGACCCAGTACTTC. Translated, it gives CASSQASAMTTETQYF.

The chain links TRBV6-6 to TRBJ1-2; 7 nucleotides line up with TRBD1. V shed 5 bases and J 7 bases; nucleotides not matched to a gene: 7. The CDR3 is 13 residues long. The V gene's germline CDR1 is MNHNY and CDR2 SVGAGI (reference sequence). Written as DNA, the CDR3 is TGTGCCAGCAGTCCCGACAGGGAGGTTGGCTACACCTTC. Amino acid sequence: CASSPDREVGYTF.

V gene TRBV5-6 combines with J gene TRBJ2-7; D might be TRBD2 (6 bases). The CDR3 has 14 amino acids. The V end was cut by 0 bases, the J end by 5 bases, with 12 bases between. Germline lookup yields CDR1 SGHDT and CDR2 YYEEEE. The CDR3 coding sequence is TGTGCCAGCAGCTTGGGTGTGGGACTCAACGAGCAGTACTTC. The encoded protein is CASSLGVGLNEQYF.

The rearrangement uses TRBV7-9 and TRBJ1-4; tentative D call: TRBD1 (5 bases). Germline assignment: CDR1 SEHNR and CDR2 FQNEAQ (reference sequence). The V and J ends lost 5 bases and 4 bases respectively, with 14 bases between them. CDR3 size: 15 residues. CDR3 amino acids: CASSLIGGLNEKLFF. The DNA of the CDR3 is TGTGCCAGCAGCCTCATCGGGGGACTTAATGAAAAACTGTTTTTT.

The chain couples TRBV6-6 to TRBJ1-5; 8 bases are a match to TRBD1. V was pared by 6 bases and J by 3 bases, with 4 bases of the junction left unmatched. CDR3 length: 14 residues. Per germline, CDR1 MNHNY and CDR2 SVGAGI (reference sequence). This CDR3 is CASRRQGNNQPQHF. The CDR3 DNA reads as TGTGCCAGCAGACGACAGGGGAACAATCAGCCCCAGCATTTT.

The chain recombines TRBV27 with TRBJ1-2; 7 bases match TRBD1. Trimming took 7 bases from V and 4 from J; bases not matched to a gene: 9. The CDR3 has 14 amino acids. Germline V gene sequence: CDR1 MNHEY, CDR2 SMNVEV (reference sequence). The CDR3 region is CASTSRGQSYGYTF. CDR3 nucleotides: TGTGCCAGCACCTCAAGGGGACAGAGCTATGGCTACACCTTC.

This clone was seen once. Here the CDR3 reads CASSKIGQGWAFF. Written as DNA, the CDR3 is TGTGCCAGCAGCAAGATAGGACAGGGCTGGGCTTTCTTT. This rearrangement joins TRBV7-6 to TRBJ1-1; 8 bases agree with TRBD1. CDR3 length: 13 amino acids. The germline gives CDR1 SGHVS, CDR2 FNYEAQ. Losses at the gene ends were 5 bases for V and 11 bases for J; bases not matched to a gene: 10.

For the CDR3, the DNA is TGTGCCAGCTCACCGGACAGGTTGGGAGGGTACCAAGAGACCCAGTACTTC. It is translated as CASSPDRLGGYQETQYF. The V and J genes are TRBV18 and TRBJ2-5; either TRBD1 or TRBD2 may fit D (7 bases each). Trimming pared 3 bases from V and 0 bases from J, leaving 17 bases between. This CDR3 region has 17 residues. Germline assignment: CDR1 KGHSH and CDR2 LQKENI.

CDR3 bases: TGCGCCAGCAGCGTCGTGGGCGGATCTGGAAACACCATATATTTT. Translated: CASSVVGGSGNTIYF. This sequence joins TRBV5-1 and TRBJ1-3; no reliable D call. The CDR3 runs 15 residues. Trimming shortened V by 4 bases and J by 1 base, and 12 bases separated the two germline ends. CDR1 SGHRS and CDR2 YFSETQ come from the germline V gene.